The present T cell receptor beta chain was sequenced within a study of shared clonotypes between healthy human individuals. For the study at large: Researchers assigned three CD4 naive, three CD4 memory, two CD8 naive and one CD8 memory plate to each donor.

With respect to this clone: What it binds is not known.

V was clipped by 7 bases and J by 0 bases, with 16 bases between them. CDR1 MNHEY and CDR2 SMNVEV come from the germline V gene (reference sequence). The CDR3 consists of 16 residues. Every subset had its genomic DNA shared out evenly among several immunoSEQ plates. Using immunoSEQ multiplex PCR, the repertoire was profiled, and TCRdb retains in-frame clones only, with some absent. This sample has roughly 500,000 clones, with more than 95% found just once. Notes on the study in general: In contrast to clonotypes shared by all four donors, non-shared clonotypes had lower generation probabilities. Naive subsets usually exceeded memory subsets in estimated richness.

The source material was naive CD4+ T cells sorted from blood. Subset indicated: CD45RA+ positively selected. The J gene is TRBJ2-1, the V gene TRBV27; TRBD2 is a possible D gene (6 bases). This sequence originates from a woman aged 25 to 39 in good health. CDR3 in DNA: TGTGCCAGCATCAGGCGCGGGGCCGGCTCCTACAATGAGCAGTTCTTC. Protein product: CASIRRGAGSYNEQFF.